This T cell receptor (beta chain) came from a study of blood T cells in healthy people across ages. A word on this clonotype: What it binds is unknown.

The sample, about 10 milliliters of peripheral blood, was drawn from each donor. Isolation of PBMCs gave at least 7 million cells per sample. The V segment lost 0 bases and the J segment 4 bases; nucleotides outside the gene matches: 10. CDR3 length: 17 residues. CDR1 and CDR2 (germline): DFQATT, SNEGSKA (reference sequence). A sample-barcoded 5' primer and a J-beta primer mix were used in a second PCR of roughly 7 to 12 cycles. MiXCR, applied by TCRdb to the 5' RACE reads, yields one record per CDR3 protein. The sample lists over 1,300,000 distinct CDR3 sequences, 59% occurring once. General observations from the study: PBMC samples, being unsorted, prevented any conclusive comparison of naive and antigen-experienced cells. Age brought a roughly linear fall in TCR beta diversity measured per million T cells.

The clonotype originates from a man aged 18 to 30 in good health. The source material was blood. The rearrangement joins TRBV20-1 to TRBJ2-5; 11 bases are a match to TRBD2. CDR3 residues: CSAREGQLGLAGETQYF. CDR3 DNA: TGCAGTGCTAGAGAAGGTCAGCTTGGACTAGCGGGAGAGACCCAGTACTTC.